The 21 T cell receptor beta chains given below trace back to one sample, sequenced in a study of T cells in Graves' hyperthyroidism and ophthalmopathy (dated by TCRdb to between 2018 and 2021). The library was produced with multiplex PCR. TCRdb shows the sequencer as Illumina HiSeq 2000. The TCR beta CDR3 regions were amplified from the RNA transcripts. A first-round RT-PCR of the TCR CDR3 used the HTBI primer set with the Qiagen OneStep RT-PCR kit. Using fastp trimming at Q25 and MiXCR clonotype assembly, TCRdb reanalyzed the public sequencing data and kept in-frame beta chains. One record per CDR3 amino acid sequence lists the most common genes and DNA. The table for this sample lists about 200,000 distinct CDR3 sequences; roughly a sixth of them were counted only once. The ten most abundant clones make up 50% of the sample. The specimen sequenced was blood. Source of these receptors: a man aged 50 or older with Graves' hyperthyroidism.

This clonotype was counted at least ten times. The chain recombines TRBV20-1 with TRBJ2-3; 9 nucleotides agree with TRBD2. Germline lookup yields CDR1 DFQATT and CDR2 SNEGSKA (reference sequence). J gave up 5 bases and V 6 bases, and 9 bases lay outside the gene matches. The CDR3 extends over 14 amino acids. In DNA form, the CDR3 reads TGCAGTGCGGGCCCTAGCGGGGCCCAAGATACGCAGTATTTT. Its translation: CSAGPSGAQDTQYF.

Remarks on this clonotype: A read error may be the cause here, since a much bigger clone is one base away. The CDR3 ends on some other residue instead of the conserved phenylalanine or tryptophan, so this is likely a read error. The chain couples TRBV20-1 to TRBJ1-2, with unresolved D. The CDR3 has 13 residues. CDR1 and CDR2 (germline): DFQATT, SNEGSKA (reference sequence). The germline V and J ends were trimmed by 4 bases and 2 bases, with 11 bases remaining between them. The CDR3 spells CSATPTTNYGYTL. CDR3 nucleotide sequence: TGCAGTGCTACGCCAACAACGAACTATGGCTACACCCTC.

This clonotype came up many times. The genes are TRBV30 and TRBJ1-4; the D gene is possibly TRBD1 (6 bases). Per the germline V gene, CDR1 is GTSNPN and CDR2 is SVGIG (reference sequence). V lost 0 bases and J lost 5, with 10 bases in between. The CDR3 contains 14 residues. CDR3 nucleotides: TGTGCCTGGAGTGTAAAGCAGGGGAATGAAAAACTGTTTTTT. This codes for CAWSVKQGNEKLFF.

The chain links TRBV11-2 to TRBJ2-1; TRBD2 matches at 11 bases. J gave up 4 bases and V 5 bases, and 7 bases lay outside the gene matches. From germline, CDR1 is SGHAT and CDR2 FQNNGV. CDR3 length: 16 residues. The DNA of the CDR3 is TGTGCCAGCAGCACAGGGGGACTAGCGGATTACAATGAGCAGTTCTTC. It is translated as CASSTGGLADYNEQFF. The full variable domain, completed using reference TRBV11-2 and TRBJ2-1, is EAGVAQSPRYKIIEKRQSVAFWCNPISGHATLYWYQQILGQGPKLLIQFQNNGVVDDSQLPKDRFSAERLKGVDSTLKIQPAKLEDSAVYLCASSTGGLADYNEQFFGPGTRLTVL.

This clonotype was observed many times. The V and J genes are TRBV6-5 and TRBJ2-3; TRBD2 agrees at 9 bases. Germline lookup yields CDR1 MNHEY and CDR2 SVGAGI. The junction had 11 bases not matched to a gene; V was cut back by 2 bases and J by 2 bases. This CDR3 contains 18 residues. The CDR3 DNA reads as TGTGCCAGCAGTTACACAAAGGGACTAGCCGATAACACAGATACGCAGTATTTT. This sequence encodes CASSYTKGLADNTDTQYF.

This clonotype was counted at least ten times. This rearrangement joins TRBV7-9 to TRBJ2-3, with a tentative D call TRBD1 (5 bases). CDR1 and CDR2 (germline): SEHNR, FQNEAQ (reference sequence). This CDR3 is 15 amino acids long. Trimming took off 4 bases at V and 7 bases at J, with 18 bases between the two ends. Here the CDR3 DNA reads TGTGCCAGCAGCTCCCTCGGGCAGGGCCTTTATACGCAGTATTTT. It codes for CASSSLGQGLYTQYF.

Many counts were recorded for this clonotype. The rearrangement joins TRBV20-1 to TRBJ2-7; 9 bases map to TRBD1. The germline V gene has CDR1 DFQATT and CDR2 SNEGSKA (reference sequence). Trimming cost V 0 bases and J 1 base; bases outside gene matches: 4. The CDR3 extends over 15 amino acids. The CDR3: CSARETGGGSYEQYF. In nucleotides, the CDR3 is TGCAGTGCTAGAGAAACAGGGGGCGGGTCCTACGAGCAGTACTTC.

The sample holds a few counts of this clonotype. Sequence at one end of the junction differs from germline and may be a read error. The genes are TRBV10-1 and TRBJ2-7; TRBD1 aligns across 8 bases. The length of the CDR3 is 15 residues. Germline values: CDR1 WNHNN, CDR2 SYGVQD (reference sequence). CDR3 sequence (DNA): TGCGCCAGCAATGAGTTCAGGACAGGGACCTACGAGCAGTACTTC. Amino acids: CASNEFRTGTYEQYF.

This clonotype was counted at least ten times. This chain links TRBV30 with TRBJ2-1, with 8 bases fitting TRBD2. Looked up from germline, CDR1 is GTSNPN and CDR2 is SVGIG (reference sequence). This CDR3 region has 15 residues. With 3 bases clipped from V and 0 bases from J, the junction kept 4 bases outside the gene matches. For the CDR3, the DNA is TGTGCCTGGAGACCGGGGGGGAGCTCCTACAATGAGCAGTTCTTC. It translates to CAWRPGGSSYNEQFF. The whole variable domain, remainder taken from reference TRBV30 and TRBJ2-1, is SQTIHQWPATLVQPVGSPLSLECTVEGTSNPNLYWYRQAAGRGLQLLFYSVGIGQISSEVPQNLSASRPQDRQFILSSKKLLLSDSGFYLCAWRPGGSSYNEQFFGPGTRLTVL.

The chain couples TRBV7-8 to TRBJ2-2; 8 positions agree with TRBD2. Germline lookup yields CDR1 SGHVS and CDR2 FQNEAQ. V lost 2 bases, J lost 6 bases, and 5 bases stayed unmatched. This CDR3 has 15 amino acids. The CDR3 region is CASSLFRGGSGELFF. For the CDR3, the DNA is TGTGCCAGCAGCTTATTTCGGGGGGGCTCCGGGGAGCTGTTTTTT.

The rearrangement joins TRBV19 to TRBJ2-1; 9 bases agree with TRBD2. The V segment lost 7 bases and the J segment 5 bases; nucleotides outside the gene matches: 6. The length of the CDR3 is 14 residues. Germline lookup yields CDR1 LNHDA and CDR2 SQIVND (reference sequence). The CDR3, as DNA: TGTGCCAGTAACCTCGGACTAGCGAACAATGAGCAGTTCTTC. Its translation: CASNLGLANNEQFF.

In its sample, this clonotype was seen a few times. The V call is TRBV29-1, the J call TRBJ2-3; no definite D call. Trimming left V 6 bases short and J 0 bases short, with 16 bases between. The CDR3 extends over 15 amino acids. Germline CDR1 reads SQVTM; CDR2 reads ANQGSEA. In DNA form, the CDR3 reads TGCAGCGTCGCGGTCTACCCCCTAAGCACAGATACGCAGTATTTT. Translated: CSVAVYPLSTDTQYF.

This clonotype was observed at least ten times. The rearrangement joins TRBV2 to TRBJ2-7; D perhaps matches TRBD1 (6 bases). CDR1 and CDR2 from the germline V gene are SNHLY and FYNNEI. CDR3 length equals 14 residues. Trimming stripped 3 bases from V and 6 bases from J, with 15 bases between. The CDR3 DNA sequence: TGTGCCAGCAGTGATAGTAGGGGGAAGTTCGAGCAGTACTTC. It codes for CASSDSRGKFEQYF. Full variable domain (remainder filled in from reference TRBV2 and TRBJ2-7): EPEVTQTPSHQVTQMGQEVILRCVPISNHLYFYWYRQILGQKVEFLVSFYNNEISEKSEIFDDQFSVERPDGSNFTLKIRSTKLEDSAMYFCASSDSRGKFEQYFGPGTRLTVT.

This clonotype was observed at least ten times. The chain uses TRBV28 and TRBJ1-2; no firm D call. Germline V CDR1 and CDR2: MDHEN, SYDVKM. This CDR3 is 13 amino acids long. V lost 6 bases, J lost 2 bases, and 10 bases lay in between. The CDR3 nucleotides are TGTGCCAGCAGCAGCCGGGCCAACTATGGCTACACCTTC. This encodes CASSSRANYGYTF.

This clonotype showed up just a few times. V usage is TRBV27 and J usage is TRBJ2-6; 7 nucleotides match TRBD1. V lost 9 bases, J lost 1 base, and 6 bases stayed unmatched. The germline CDR1 and CDR2 sequences are MNHEY and SMNVEV (reference sequence). The CDR3 covers 15 residues. The DNA of the CDR3 is TGTGCCAGTGGACAGGTCCGTTCTGGGGCCAACGTCCTGACTTTC. Its translation is CASGQVRSGANVLTF.

This clonotype has at least ten counts. The chain employs TRBV7-9 and TRBJ2-7; a weak D match, TRBD2 (5 bases). V lost 5 bases, J lost 1 base, and 15 bases lay in between. This CDR3 contains 15 residues. Per the germline V gene, CDR1 is SEHNR and CDR2 is FQNEAQ (reference sequence). The CDR3 sequence: CASSQSGPTSYEQYF. The DNA of the CDR3 is TGTGCCAGCAGCCAAAGCGGACCTACTTCCTACGAGCAGTACTTC.

Comments on this clonotype: A much larger clone is a single base away; this may be a read error. The V call is TRBV5-1, the J call TRBJ1-1; D gene unclear. CDR3 length: 13 amino acids. CDR1 and CDR2 (germline): SGHRS, YFSETQ. The CDR3 here is CASSLEVNTEASF. For the CDR3, the DNA is TGCGCCAGCAGCTTAGAGGTGAACACTGAAGCTTCCTTT.

This chain connects TRBV20-1 to TRBJ2-7; 8 bases are a match to TRBD1. The CDR3 has 12 residues. Germline loops: CDR1 DFQATT, CDR2 SNEGSKA (reference sequence). Losses at the gene ends were 6 bases for V and 4 bases for J; bases not matched to a gene: 5. The CDR3 loop is CSAETGGYEQYF. DNA for the CDR3: TGCAGTGCAGAAACAGGGGGATACGAGCAGTACTTC.

This clonotype was observed many times. This chain joins TRBV28 and TRBJ2-2, with D unresolved. The CDR3 consists of 14 residues. Germline lookup yields CDR1 MDHEN and CDR2 SYDVKM. Trimming removed 1 base from V and 7 bases from J, with 10 bases in between. The CDR3 reads CASSLYGVGGELFF. As DNA, the CDR3 is TGTGCCAGCAGTTTATATGGTGTAGGCGGGGAGCTGTTTTTT.

This clonotype was observed a few times. The J gene is TRBJ2-4, the V gene TRBV7-9, with 8 bases that match TRBD1. With 5 bases clipped from V and 6 bases from J, the junction kept 12 bases outside the gene matches. The CDR3 contains 16 residues. Germline-derived CDR1 and CDR2 are SEHNR and FQNEAQ (reference sequence). The CDR3 region is CASSPPEGRGRNIQYF. DNA for the CDR3: TGTGCCAGCAGCCCCCCGGAGGGCAGGGGGCGAAACATTCAGTACTTC.

The chain links TRBV7-8 to TRBJ2-7; D is uncertain. V was shortened by 3 bases and J by 2 bases, with 11 bases between the two germline ends. This CDR3 has 14 amino acids. Germline CDR1 reads SGHVS; CDR2 reads FQNEAQ. The CDR3 protein is CASSFRRTAYEQYF. Here the CDR3 DNA reads TGTGCCAGCAGCTTCAGGCGGACCGCCTACGAGCAGTACTTC. The full variable domain, completed using reference TRBV7-8 and TRBJ2-7, is GAGVSQSPRYKVAKRGQDVALRCDPISGHVSLFWYQQALGQGPEFLTYFQNEAQLDKSGLPSDRFFAERPEGSVSTLKIQRTQQEDSAVYLCASSFRRTAYEQYFGPGTRLTVT.